These 9 T cell receptor beta chains came from one sample sequenced in a study of blood T cell repertoires in COVID-19. TCRdb keeps only in-frame clones here, not all; method: immunoSEQ multiplex PCR. This table holds tens of thousands of clones, less than 85% found once. The sample consisted of peripheral blood. The receptors were gathered from a woman in her 70s with acute or convalescent COVID-19.

The J gene is TRBJ1-4, the V gene TRBV3-1 (or the pseudogene TRBV3-2); D not resolved. CDR1 LGHDT and CDR2 YNNKEL come from the germline V gene (reference sequence). The CDR3 covers 15 residues. V was shortened by 0 bases and J by 7 bases, with 12 bases between the two germline ends. The CDR3: CASSQDWTVVEKLFF. The CDR3 DNA is TGTGCCAGCAGCCAAGATTGGACTGTGGTTGAAAAACTGTTTTTT.

This clone was recorded a few times. The chain links TRBV19 to TRBJ2-7; 14 nucleotides match TRBD2. Germline-derived CDR1 and CDR2 are LNHDA and SQIVND (reference sequence). Losses at the gene ends were 6 bases for V and 5 bases for J; bases not matched to a gene: 12. The CDR3 consists of 17 residues. CDR3 bases: TGTGCCAGTAGCGGAAAAAGGGGACTAGCGGGAGCCAACGAGCAGTACTTC. Translating it yields CASSGKRGLAGANEQYF.

The rearrangement joins TRBV25-1 to TRBJ2-2; 7 bases are shared with TRBD1. The germline V gene has CDR1 MGHDK and CDR2 SYGVNS. CDR3 length: 13 amino acids. V was clipped by 6 bases and J by 6 bases; unmatched bases: 4. The CDR3 sequence is CASSQGGSGELFF. The CDR3 DNA is TGTGCCAGCAGCCAAGGGGGCTCCGGGGAGCTGTTTTTT.

The chain is built from TRBV3-1 (or the pseudogene TRBV3-2) and TRBJ1-1, with D maybe TRBD1 (5 bases). Germline V gives CDR1 LGHDT, CDR2 YNNKEL (reference sequence). V was cut by 1 base and J by 7 bases, with 13 bases left in between. The CDR3 covers 14 residues. Written as DNA, the CDR3 is TGTGCCAGCAGCCAAGCGGACACATCCAATGAAGCTTTCTTT. Its translation is CASSQADTSNEAFF.

As concerns this clone: The identical CDR3 is also encoded by other nucleotide sequences in the sample. The chain links TRBV6-5 to TRBJ2-1; 14 nucleotides align to TRBD2. In germline, CDR1 is MNHEY, CDR2 SVGAGI. With 6 bases clipped from V and 7 bases from J, the junction kept 5 bases outside the gene matches. The length of the CDR3 is 15 residues. DNA for the CDR3: TGTGCCAGCAGCCCCGGGACTAGCGGGAGAAATGAGCAGTTCTTC. Its protein product is CASSPGTSGRNEQFF.

This chain links TRBV9 with TRBJ1-2; no firm D call. The V end lost 3 bases, the J end lost 6 bases, and 6 bases lay between the germline ends. CDR1 and CDR2 from the germline V gene are SGDLS and YYNGEE. The CDR3 runs 11 residues. The DNA for the CDR3 is TGTGCCAGCAGCGGCGGGGATGGCTACACCTTC. Translated: CASSGGDGYTF.

This clone was seen once. The chain is built from TRBV6-1 and TRBJ1-3, with 8 positions matching TRBD1. Germline values: CDR1 MNHNS, CDR2 SASEGT. The CDR3 has 18 amino acids. The V gene end was trimmed by 3 bases and the J gene end by 0 bases; junction bases not matched to a gene: 10. This chain's CDR3 is CASSEGRGRPISGNTIYF. The CDR3 DNA follows: TGTGCCAGCAGTGAGGGCAGGGGGCGCCCAATCTCTGGAAACACCATATATTTT.

By share of the sample, this clone is medium-sized. This chain links TRBV7-2 with TRBJ1-2, with D unclear. This CDR3 has 15 amino acids. The germline gives CDR1 SGHTA, CDR2 FQGNSA. Between the trimmed V and J ends, which lost 1 base and 6 bases, there was a span of 15 bases. In nucleotides, the CDR3 is TGTGCCAGCAGCTTAGGTCAGAGCCGGGATAATGGCTACACCTTC. Its protein is CASSLGQSRDNGYTF.

This sequence joins TRBV10-2 and TRBJ2-1; the D gene is possibly TRBD2 (7 bases). Germline V lookup: CDR1 WSHSY, CDR2 SAAADI. V was clipped by 2 bases and J by 7 bases, with 18 bases between them. This CDR3 comprises 16 residues. CDR3 in DNA: TGCGCCAGCAGTGAGATGGAGGGGGGGCCGGGGAATGAGCAGTTCTTC. Translating gives CASSEMEGGPGNEQFF.